Below, 12 T cell receptor beta chains from the same sample are listed, as sequenced in a study of T-cell memory formation after mild COVID-19. Using its own MiXCR run on the 5' RACE reads, TCRdb lists one record per CDR3 protein. The profile shows 100,000 to 150,000 distinct CDR3 sequences, about 5.9% of them singletons. The sequenced material came from PBMCs or a T cell subset sorted from them (not recorded which). The receptor source for this set is an adult woman who had mild COVID-19 (a few samples of this study predate the infection). Cell type and time point are not known.

This clonotype has at least ten counts. The chain combines TRBV4-3 with TRBJ2-1; TRBD2 is a possible D gene (7 bases). The CDR3 totals 18 residues. The germline CDR1 and CDR2 sequences are LGHNA and YSLEER. V lost 1 base, J lost 3 bases, and 19 bases lay in between. The CDR3 region has the DNA TGCGCCAGCAGCCAAGTAGGGGGTCGGGCGGGGGTCTACAATGAGCAGTTCTTC. Translation gives CASSQVGGRAGVYNEQFF.

Only a few counts were recorded for this clonotype. The CDR3 is CASSPPGQENTEAFF. The CDR3 DNA reads TGTGCCAGCTCACCACCGGGACAAGAGAACACTGAAGCTTTCTTT. This chain uses TRBV18 with TRBJ1-1, with a weak D call TRBD1 (6 bases). The CDR3 runs to 15 residues. The V end was cut by 0 bases, the J end by 1 base, with 9 bases between. Per the germline V gene, CDR1 is KGHSH and CDR2 is LQKENI. The full variable domain, its missing parts supplied by reference TRBV18 and TRBJ1-1, is NAGVMQNPRHLVRRRGQEARLRCSPMKGHSHVYWYRQLPEEGLKFMVYLQKENIIDESGMPKERFSAEFPKEGPSILRIQQVVRGDSAAYFCASSPPGQENTEAFFGQGTRLTVV.

This clonotype was counted at least ten times. The gene calls are TRBV2 and TRBJ2-4, with D hard to call. This CDR3 contains 13 residues. The germline V gene has CDR1 SNHLY and CDR2 FYNNEI. Trimming removed 2 bases from V and 6 bases from J, with 8 bases in between. CDR3 sequence: CASSEWLGNIQYF. The CDR3 bases are TGTGCCAGCAGTGAATGGCTTGGAAACATTCAGTACTTC.

The V gene is TRBV11-2, the J gene TRBJ2-7, with D maybe TRBD1 (6 bases). CDR1 and CDR2 (germline): SGHAT, FQNNGV. V was cut by 6 bases and J by 3 bases, with 18 bases left in between. This CDR3 has 15 amino acids. The CDR3 region is CASRSPGHRHYEQYF. Here the CDR3 DNA reads TGTGCCAGCAGAAGCCCGGGACACAGGCACTACGAGCAGTACTTC.

This clonotype was recorded many times. V and J are TRBV5-1 and TRBJ2-3, with TRBD2 matching 12 bases. This CDR3 is 16 amino acids long. CDR1 and CDR2 (germline): SGHRS, YFSETQ. V was clipped by 4 bases and J by 3 bases; unmatched bases: 6. The CDR3 DNA sequence: TGCGCCAGCAGCATTGGACTAGCGGGGATAACAGATACGCAGTATTTT. It codes for CASSIGLAGITDTQYF.

The V call is TRBV29-1, the J call TRBJ2-1; the D gene is possibly TRBD2 (6 bases). Germline V gives CDR1 SQVTM, CDR2 ANQGSEA. Trimming removed 7 bases at V and 4 bases at J, with 17 bases between. This CDR3 comprises 14 residues. The DNA of the CDR3 is TGCAGCGCCAAGGGGCTAGCGACTTACAATGAGCAGTTCTTC. This gives the protein CSAKGLATYNEQFF.

This clonotype has a count of ten or more. The chain couples TRBV7-3 to TRBJ2-1; D ambiguous. Trimming took 0 bases from V and 0 from J, leaving 6 bases between them. This CDR3 has 15 residues. Germline assignment: CDR1 SGHTA and CDR2 FQGTGA. CDR3 in DNA: TGTGCCAGCAGCTTAACGCGGTCCTCCTACAATGAGCAGTTCTTC. This codes for CASSLTRSSYNEQFF.

This clonotype came up a few times. The V gene is TRBV7-8, the J gene TRBJ2-6; D could derive from TRBD1 or TRBD2 (5 bases each). This CDR3 is 19 amino acids long. V shed 5 bases and J shed 0 bases, with 20 bases lying between them. Germline lookup yields CDR1 SGHVS and CDR2 FQNEAQ. CDR3 amino acids: CASSRLVGEGTSGANVLTF. The CDR3, as DNA: TGTGCCAGCAGCCGCTTAGTCGGTGAGGGGACCTCTGGGGCCAACGTCCTGACTTTC.

The gene calls are TRBV6-6 and TRBJ1-6, with a possible D match to TRBD1 (6 bases). V dropped 9 bases and J dropped 4 bases, with 19 bases sitting between them. The CDR3 covers 16 residues. Germline CDR1 reads MNHNY; CDR2 reads SVGAGI (reference sequence). CDR3 sequence: CASNTGGAVYNSPLHF. The CDR3 nucleotides are TGTGCCAGTAATACCGGGGGGGCTGTTTATAATTCACCCCTCCACTTT.

This clonotype has a handful of counts. The rearrangement links TRBV18 to TRBJ1-1; D gene uncertain. The germline V and J ends were trimmed by 1 base and 3 bases, with 9 bases remaining between them. Looked up from germline, CDR1 is KGHSH and CDR2 is LQKENI. The CDR3 length is 14 residues. The CDR3 coding sequence is TGTGCCAGCTCACCACAAATTGGGGACACTGAAGCTTTCTTT. It translates to CASSPQIGDTEAFF.

This clonotype occurred many times. J is TRBJ2-2 and V is TRBV6-2 or TRBV6-3, with a possible D match to TRBD1 (6 bases). CDR1 MNHEY and CDR2 SVGEGT come from the germline V gene. V was pared by 8 bases and J by 1 base, with 11 bases between. This CDR3 contains 14 residues. CDR3 in DNA: TGTGCCAGCGCCCAGGGGTGGAACACCGGGGAGCTGTTTTTT. This codes for CASAQGWNTGELFF.

The chain joins TRBV30 to TRBJ1-5; weak D call: TRBD1 (5 bases). The CDR3 extends over 13 amino acids. V lost 3 bases and J 3 bases, leaving 9 bases between the germline ends. Per the germline V gene, CDR1 is GTSNPN and CDR2 is SVGIG (reference sequence). CDR3 sequence: CAWSLTVNQPQHF. CDR3 bases: TGTGCCTGGAGCCTGACAGTCAATCAGCCCCAGCATTTT.